This record looks at one T cell receptor (beta chain) sequence and its context. This entry is derived from a study of blood T cell repertoires in COVID-19. Study-wide background: The origin of the acute and convalescent COVID-19 samples was the United States, Italy and Spain.

Germline V gene data show CDR1 as SGHDT and CDR2 as YYEEEE. The CDR3 is 15 residues long. Deletions cut 3 bases from V and 2 bases from J, with 14 bases between. Authors' analysis steps: Amplification from reference gene primers served as the basis for estimated nucleated cell counts. Using immunoSEQ multiplex PCR, the repertoire was profiled, and TCRdb retains in-frame clones only, with some absent. V and J calls and clone size come straight from that table; D and trimming were deduced from the DNA. The sample contains around 310,000 clones, around 90% of which appear only once. The sequencing input was peripheral blood. The chain couples TRBV5-6 to TRBJ1-1, with D possibly matching TRBD1 (5 bases). The origin of this receptor is a middle-aged woman with COVID-19, enrolled during active disease. CDR3 residues: CASSSNRGTNTEAFF. The CDR3 region has the DNA TGTGCCAGCAGCTCGAATCGGGGGACTAACACTGAAGCTTTCTTT.